The 8 T cell receptor beta chains listed next were all sequenced from one sample in a study of beta chain features in type 1 diabetes. The study, taken as a whole, reports: People with Type 1 diabetes carried modestly yet significantly shorter TCRB CDR3s in all four CD4+ subsets.

Expressed TCRB transcripts were sequenced after all isolated RNA was converted to cDNA. Clones were read by immunoSEQ multiplex PCR, and TCRdb kept only the in-frame ones, dropping some. The sample holds 300,000 to 400,000 clones, 13% seen once. These receptors are not linked to any known antigen. The source material was naive CD4+ T cells from blood. The receptors originated from a woman aged 18 to 35 with type 1 diabetes.

J is TRBJ1-1 and V is TRBV19; no definite D call. CDR1 and CDR2 (germline): LNHDA, SQIVND (reference sequence). Trimming cost V 6 bases and J 1 base, with 15 bases left between them. The CDR3 extends over 15 amino acids. CDR3 DNA: TGTGCCAGTAGCCCCGTATCCGCGGGGAACACTGAAGCTTTCTTT. This translates into CASSPVSAGNTEAFF.

DNA of the CDR3: TGTGCCAGCAGGGCAGAGGGGGGGGGAGAGACCCAGTACTTC. It specifies CASRAEGGGETQYF. The V gene is TRBV6-6, the J gene TRBJ2-5, with D tentatively TRBD2 (7 bases). CDR3 length: 14 amino acids. Germline loops: CDR1 MNHNY, CDR2 SVGAGI (reference sequence). Deletions cut 6 bases from V and 4 bases from J, with 15 bases between.

A few counts support this clone. The chain joins TRBV29-1 to TRBJ2-1; D unclear. Germline CDR1 reads SQVTM; CDR2 reads ANQGSEA. The V and J ends lost 1 base and 3 bases respectively, with 10 bases between them. CDR3 length: 14 residues. Here the CDR3 DNA reads TGCAGCGTTGAAGCCCGACTTAACTACAATGAGCAGTTCTTC. It codes for CSVEARLNYNEQFF.

There are a few counts of this clone. The chain recombines TRBV18 with TRBJ1-2, with D tentatively TRBD1 (6 bases). The CDR3 contains 15 residues. Trimming removed 2 bases from V and 4 bases from J, with 14 bases in between. Germline loops: CDR1 KGHSH, CDR2 LQKENI. DNA for the CDR3: TGTGCCAGCTCACCATACCCGGGCAGGGGCTATGGCTACACCTTC. This translates into CASSPYPGRGYGYTF.

In regard to this clone: Different DNA sequences within this sample yield the same CDR3. V usage is TRBV7-2 and J usage is TRBJ2-5; no definite D call. The CDR3 sequence is 12 residues long. The V gene lost 5 bases and the J gene lost 0 bases, with 4 bases spanning the gap. The germline V gene encodes CDR1 SGHTA and CDR2 FQGNSA. The CDR3 DNA reads as TGTGCCAGCAGCCCCTACCAAGAGACCCAGTACTTC. This codes for CASSPYQETQYF.

This clone occurred a few times. The chain joins TRBV29-1 to TRBJ2-1; D is unclear. V lost 4 bases and J 9 bases, leaving 16 bases between the germline ends. CDR1 is SQVTM and CDR2 is ANQGSEA in the germline V gene. CDR3 length: 13 residues. CDR3 nucleotide sequence: TGCAGCGTTGGCAAGCGTCTGGTCCCTGAGCAGTTCTTC. It specifies CSVGKRLVPEQFF.

This chain connects TRBV5-1 to TRBJ2-5; 8 bases map to TRBD1. CDR1 and CDR2 (germline): SGHRS, YFSETQ. CDR3 length: 15 residues. J lost 2 bases, V lost 0 bases, and 3 bases had no gene match. CDR3 region: CASSLGQGQQETQYF. In DNA, the CDR3 is TGCGCCAGCAGCTTGGGACAGGGGCAGCAAGAGACCCAGTACTTC.

The chain is built from TRBV2 and TRBJ2-5; 13 bases line up with TRBD2. The CDR3 loop spans 15 amino acids. The trim removed 7 bases at V and 5 bases at J, leaving 7 bases unmatched. Germline V CDR1 and CDR2: SNHLY, FYNNEI. The CDR3 nucleotides are TGTGCCAGCACGAGGACTAGCGGGAGTAGGGAGACCCAGTACTTC. This encodes CASTRTSGSRETQYF.